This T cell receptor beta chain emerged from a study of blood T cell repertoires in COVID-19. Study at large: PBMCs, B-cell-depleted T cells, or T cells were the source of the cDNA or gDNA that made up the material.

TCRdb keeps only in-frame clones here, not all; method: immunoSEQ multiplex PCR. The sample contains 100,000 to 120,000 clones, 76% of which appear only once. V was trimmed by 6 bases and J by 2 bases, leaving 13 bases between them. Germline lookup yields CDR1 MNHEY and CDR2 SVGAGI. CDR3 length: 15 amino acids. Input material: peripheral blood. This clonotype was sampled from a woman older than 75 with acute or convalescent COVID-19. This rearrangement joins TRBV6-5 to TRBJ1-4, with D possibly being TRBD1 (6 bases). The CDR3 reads CASSLRTVTNEKLFF. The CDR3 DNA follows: TGTGCCAGCAGCCTCAGGACAGTCACTAATGAAAAACTGTTTTTT.